These 24 T cell receptor beta chains came from one sample sequenced in a study of Ad26.COV2.S vaccination and SARS-CoV-2 variants (dated by TCRdb to 2020 to 2022). Library preparation used the immunoSEQ multiplex PCR assay. What TCRdb holds here is the immuneACCESS table cut down to in-frame rearrangements. Part of the clones is not present; checked against another copy, under half of the missing clones reflect an unresolved V gene, and the others are unexplained. This sample has roughly 320,000 clones in its table, and around four fifths of those were observed once. About 2.1% of the sample rests with the top ten. The intended sense of this specimen's treatment or condition label: over 15 received Ad26.COV2.S at low or high dose, single or two shots; 5 received placebo; per-sample allocation not given. For vaccine and placebo recipients, repertoires were sequenced using samples collected on day 63 after the first injection.

Sequencing was performed on peripheral blood, taken in a trial of Ad26.COV2.S vaccine versus placebo. These receptors were taken from a person aged 18-65 years who received the Ad26.COV2.S COVID-19 vaccine or a placebo.

The CDR3 is CASSFNARGGTGGANVLTF. Written as DNA, the CDR3 is TGTGCCAGCAGCTTTAATGCGCGGGGGGGCACTGGTGGGGCCAACGTCCTGACTTTC. This sequence joins TRBV7-8 and TRBJ2-6; TRBD2 agrees at 9 bases. V was pared by 3 bases and J by 3 bases, with 12 bases of the junction left unmatched. Germline CDR1 reads SGHVS; CDR2 reads FQNEAQ. The CDR3 has 19 amino acids.

The gene calls are TRBV4-2 and TRBJ2-3, with D tentatively TRBD1 (5 bases). The CDR3 has 15 amino acids. Trimming pared 0 bases from V and 1 base from J, leaving 8 bases between. Germline loops: CDR1 LGHNA, CDR2 YNFKEQ. The CDR3, as DNA: TGTGCCAGCAGCCAAGAGACAGACCGCACAGATACGCAGTATTTT. Translation: CASSQETDRTDTQYF.

This rearrangement joins TRBV9 to TRBJ2-3, with 9 bases that match TRBD2. The CDR3 length is 16 residues. CDR1 is SGDLS and CDR2 is YYNGEE in the germline V gene. V lost 4 bases to trimming and J lost 5 bases; unmatched junction nucleotides: 11. Written as DNA, the CDR3 is TGTGCCAGCAGCACACAGCGGGGGGCGGCCCTAGATACGCAGTATTTT. The encoded protein is CASSTQRGAALDTQYF.

Only one count was recorded for this clone. This chain connects TRBV6-6 to TRBJ1-1, with D possibly being TRBD1 (5 bases). The V end lost 5 bases, the J end lost 4 bases, and 17 bases lay between the germline ends. The CDR3 covers 15 residues. Germline lookup yields CDR1 MNHNY and CDR2 SVGAGI (reference sequence). The CDR3 here is CASSTLREWSTEAFF. CDR3 DNA: TGTGCCAGCAGTACACTCAGGGAATGGAGCACTGAAGCTTTCTTT.

This chain uses TRBV28 with TRBJ1-6; 9 bases align to TRBD1. CDR1 MDHEN and CDR2 SYDVKM come from the germline V gene. The V and J ends lost 2 bases and 6 bases, in that order; junction bases with no gene match: 2. This CDR3 region has 15 residues. CDR3 protein: CASSLGTGSNSPLHF. CDR3 bases: TGTGCCAGCAGTTTAGGGACAGGGAGTAATTCACCCCTCCACTTT.

The chain employs TRBV5-1 and TRBJ1-1; D uncertain. There are 13 residues in the CDR3. V was pared by 5 bases and J by 0 bases, with 8 bases between. In germline, CDR1 is SGHRS, CDR2 YFSETQ. CDR3 in DNA: TGCGCCAGCAGACCAGAGATGAACACTGAAGCTTTCTTT. Its protein is CASRPEMNTEAFF.

This chain uses TRBV7-9 with TRBJ2-1; 7 nucleotides match TRBD2. J gave up 1 base and V 5 bases, and 2 bases lay outside the gene matches. CDR1 and CDR2 (germline): SEHNR, FQNEAQ (reference sequence). The CDR3 totals 14 residues. In DNA form, the CDR3 reads TGTGCCAGCAGCGCGGGACTATCCTACAATGAGCAGTTCTTC. As protein: CASSAGLSYNEQFF.

The V and J genes are TRBV9 and TRBJ2-7; 11 bases line up with TRBD2. After removal of 0 bases from V and 10 bases from J, the junction contained 9 bases not matched to a gene. Germline CDR1 and CDR2: SGDLS and YYNGEE. The CDR3 sequence is 15 residues long. DNA for the CDR3: TGTGCCAGCAGCGTAGAGCCTAGCGGGGGGACGGATCAGTACTTC. It encodes CASSVEPSGGTDQYF.

The chain employs TRBV5-6 and TRBJ2-4; D not resolved. V was shortened by 0 bases and J by 0 bases, with 10 bases between the two germline ends. The germline CDR1 and CDR2 sequences are SGHDT and YYEEEE. The CDR3 extends over 16 amino acids. The CDR3, as DNA: TGTGCCAGCAGCTTGGGGAGCTCTTTAGCCAAAAACATTCAGTACTTC. As protein: CASSLGSSLAKNIQYF.

This chain connects TRBV5-1 to TRBJ2-1; 9 positions agree with TRBD1. The V gene end was trimmed by 4 bases and the J gene end by 15 bases; junction bases not matched to a gene: 17. CDR1 and CDR2 (germline): SGHRS, YFSETQ. CDR3 length: 15 residues. Written as DNA, the CDR3 is TGCGCCAGCAGCCCCGGGGACAGGGAACTCCTCAGTTCGTTCTTC. It is translated as CASSPGDRELLSSFF.

This chain links TRBV28 with TRBJ2-7, with a possible D match to TRBD1 (6 bases). This CDR3 region has 14 residues. CDR1 is MDHEN, CDR2 SYDVKM, per germline. Deletions cut 2 bases from V and 3 bases from J, with 11 bases between. The CDR3 protein is CASSLEAGVYEQYF. The CDR3 coding sequence is TGTGCCAGCAGTTTAGAGGCAGGGGTCTACGAGCAGTACTTC.

V and J are TRBV10-3 and TRBJ1-2; TRBD1 is a possible D gene (6 bases). V dropped 4 bases and J dropped 4 bases, with 13 bases sitting between them. Germline loops: CDR1 ENHRY, CDR2 SYGVKD. This CDR3 has 14 residues. CDR3 region: CAISAGQNLYGYTF. DNA of the CDR3: TGTGCCATCAGTGCCGGACAGAACCTCTATGGCTACACCTTC.

The V call is TRBV7-5, the J call TRBJ2-5. TRBV7-5 represents a pseudogene. There are 14 residues in the CDR3. CDR3 bases: TGTGCCAGAAGCTTAGGGACGGGCCAAGAGACCCAGTACTTC. It encodes CARSLGTGQETQYF.

The chain recombines TRBV6-5 with TRBJ1-4, with D possibly being TRBD1 (6 bases). Germline CDR1 MNHEY, CDR2 SVGAGI. The CDR3 is made up of 15 amino acids. V was clipped by 6 bases and J by 7 bases, with 18 bases between them. CDR3: CASSPWGAQSEKLFF. The CDR3 DNA is TGTGCCAGCAGCCCCTGGGGGGCGCAGAGTGAAAAACTGTTTTTT.

The chain carries TRBV11-3 and TRBJ2-6; 8 nucleotides match TRBD1. J was trimmed by 1 base and V by 5 bases; bases with no gene match: 7. The germline gives CDR1 SGHNT, CDR2 YENEEA. This CDR3 region has 17 residues. The CDR3 loop reads CASSPGTGGSGANVLTF. The CDR3 coding sequence is TGTGCCAGCAGCCCCGGGACAGGTGGGTCTGGGGCCAACGTCCTGACTTTC.

Only a few counts were recorded for this clone. Other DNA sequences within the sample encode an identical CDR3. The genes are TRBV18 and TRBJ1-2; D might be TRBD1 (6 bases). Looked up from germline, CDR1 is KGHSH and CDR2 is LQKENI. This CDR3 comprises 14 residues. Between the trimmed V and J ends, which lost 0 bases and 3 bases, there was a span of 8 bases. In DNA, the CDR3 is TGTGCCAGCTCACCACCCGACAGGTACTATGGCTACACCTTC. Encoded protein: CASSPPDRYYGYTF. The whole variable domain, filled in from reference TRBV18 and TRBJ1-2, reads NAGVMQNPRHLVRRRGQEARLRCSPMKGHSHVYWYRQLPEEGLKFMVYLQKENIIDESGMPKERFSAEFPKEGPSILRIQQVVRGDSAAYFCASSPPDRYYGYTFGSGTRLTVV.

The rearrangement uses TRBV28 and TRBJ1-4; D is perhaps TRBD1 (5 bases). The CDR3 loop spans 14 amino acids. V lost 5 bases and J lost 2, with 9 bases in between. Germline V gives CDR1 MDHEN, CDR2 SYDVKM. For the CDR3, the DNA is TGTGCCAGCAGTCCCCGACAGACTAATGAAAAACTGTTTTTT. Protein product: CASSPRQTNEKLFF.

The CDR3 DNA reads as TGTGCCAGCAGTGTCAGGCTAGCGGTGACTTACGAGCAGTACTTC. It encodes CASSVRLAVTYEQYF. The chain recombines TRBV2 with TRBJ2-7, with 7 bases lining up with TRBD2. This CDR3 is 15 amino acids long. In germline, CDR1 is SNHLY, CDR2 FYNNEI. V lost 4 bases, J lost 4 bases, and 10 bases stayed unmatched.

V is TRBV5-5 and J is TRBJ2-4; TRBD2 agrees at 9 bases. CDR1 and CDR2 (germline): SGHKS, YYEKEE (reference sequence). The CDR3 covers 18 residues. The J segment lost 5 bases and the V segment lost 4 bases, leaving 16 bases of the junction unmatched. The CDR3 region is CASSALAGPTPAQNIQYF. CDR3 DNA: TGTGCCAGCAGCGCTCTAGCGGGGCCAACCCCGGCCCAAAACATTCAGTACTTC.

This sequence joins TRBV5-1 and TRBJ1-1, with a possible D match to TRBD1 (6 bases). The CDR3 spans 14 residues. The V gene's germline CDR1 is SGHRS and CDR2 YFSETQ. V was pared by 3 bases and J by 7 bases, with 16 bases between. CDR3 protein: CASSWGQGRIEAFF. The CDR3, as DNA: TGCGCCAGCAGCTGGGGGCAGGGCCGGATTGAAGCTTTCTTT.

This sequence joins TRBV10-3 and TRBJ1-2; 7 nucleotides match TRBD1. The germline V gene has CDR1 ENHRY and CDR2 SYGVKD. Trimming removed 6 bases from V and 8 bases from J; junction bases left unmatched: 9. There are 13 residues in the CDR3. The DNA for the CDR3 is TGTGCCATCAGCGTTGGGACAGAAGGAGGCTACACCTTC. Its protein product is CAISVGTEGGYTF.

The chain is built from TRBV9 and TRBJ2-1; TRBD2 is a possible D gene (6 bases). The CDR3 runs to 16 residues. V lost 0 bases to trimming and J lost 5 bases, with 15 bases between them. CDR1 SGDLS and CDR2 YYNGEE come from the germline V gene. The CDR3 reads CASSVEGASVHNEQFF. For the CDR3, the DNA is TGTGCCAGCAGCGTAGAAGGGGCTAGCGTCCACAATGAGCAGTTCTTC.

The chain carries TRBV5-1 and TRBJ1-2; D remains unclear. The ends were cut back, 0 bases at V and 2 bases at J, with 8 bases in the middle. The CDR3 consists of 14 residues. CDR1 is SGHRS, CDR2 YFSETQ, per germline. The CDR3 spells CASSLGHTNYGYTF. The DNA of the CDR3 is TGCGCCAGCAGCTTGGGGCATACAAACTATGGCTACACCTTC.

The sample holds a few counts of this clone. The V gene is TRBV19, the J gene TRBJ1-2; D gene unclear. The germline V gene encodes CDR1 LNHDA and CDR2 SQIVND (reference sequence). The length of the CDR3 is 15 residues. With 7 bases removed from V and 0 bases from J, the gap between germline ends came to 15 bases. The CDR3 region is CASTLGQATNYGYTF. The CDR3 DNA is TGTGCCAGTACTCTTGGGCAAGCAACTAACTATGGCTACACCTTC.